One and the same sample provided the 18 T cell receptor beta chains below, sequenced in a study of response to subunit inactivated influenza vaccine. TCRdb analysed the RT-PCR reads with MiXCR anew, one entry per CDR3 protein. The sample contains over 450,000 distinct CDR3 sequences, around 13% of which appear only once. The sample here was PBMCs from blood, taken roughly 48 days after vaccination. The receptor source for this set is a man aged 45 to 65 who received an inactivated influenza vaccine.

This clonotype was picked up a small number of times. The chain has TRBV19 and TRBJ2-7, with 10 bases aligning to TRBD1. The CDR3 has 14 residues. Germline V lookup: CDR1 LNHDA, CDR2 SQIVND (reference sequence). After removal of 2 bases from V and 6 bases from J, the junction contained 4 bases not matched to a gene. CDR3 amino acids: CASSISGQGSEQYF. Here the CDR3 DNA reads TGTGCCAGTAGTATATCGGGACAGGGGAGCGAGCAGTACTTC.

This clonotype appeared a few times. This chain uses TRBV5-1 with TRBJ2-4; tentatively, D is TRBD2 (6 bases). The CDR3 sequence is 14 residues long. Germline assignment: CDR1 SGHRS and CDR2 YFSETQ. Trimming removed 6 bases at V and 6 bases at J, with 16 bases between. CDR3 in amino acids: CASKVSVGGNIQYF. CDR3 bases: TGCGCCAGCAAGGTCAGTGTCGGGGGAAACATTCAGTACTTC. Looking up the rest from reference TRBV5-1 and TRBJ2-4 gives the full variable domain: KAGVTQTPRYLIKTRGQQVTLSCSPISGHRSVSWYQQTPGQGLQFLFEYFSETQRNKGNFPGRFSGRQFSNSRSEMNVSTLELGDSALYLCASKVSVGGNIQYFGAGTRLSVL.

Worth noting for this clonotype: A much larger clonotype is one base distant, so this may be a read error. V gene TRBV11-2 combines with J gene TRBJ2-1; weak D call: TRBD2 (6 bases). CDR1 is SGHAT and CDR2 is FQNNGV in the germline V gene. CDR3 length equals 14 residues. Trimming removed 7 bases at V and 3 bases at J, with 13 bases between. The CDR3 bases are TGTGCCAGCATCCCGGGACTTCGCTACAATGAGCAGTTCTTC. This codes for CASIPGLRYNEQFF.

This clonotype has just a few counts. The chain is built from TRBV5-1 and TRBJ2-6, with 8 bases aligning to TRBD1. In germline, CDR1 is SGHRS, CDR2 YFSETQ. CDR3 length equals 19 residues. V trimming: 1 base; J trimming: 0 bases; junction bases outside the gene matches: 9. In DNA, the CDR3 is TGCGCCAGCAGCTTGATACGTAGACAGGGGAGCTCTGGGGCCAACGTCCTGACTTTC. As protein: CASSLIRRQGSSGANVLTF.

The chain joins TRBV7-9 to TRBJ1-2; D gene ambiguous. Trimming took off 3 bases at V and 1 base at J, with 12 bases between the two ends. The CDR3 totals 15 residues. Per germline, CDR1 SEHNR and CDR2 FQNEAQ (reference sequence). The chain's CDR3 is CASSFGGSLNYGYTF. The CDR3 DNA follows: TGTGCCAGCAGCTTTGGAGGCAGCCTTAACTATGGCTACACCTTC.

This clonotype was detected only once. This rearrangement joins TRBV6-1 to TRBJ2-7; D is possibly TRBD1 (6 bases). Trimming removed 8 bases from V and 4 bases from J, with 24 bases in between. Looked up from germline, CDR1 is MNHNS and CDR2 is SASEGT. This CDR3 has 16 residues. The CDR3 is CASLGTSRPLIYEQYF. For the CDR3, the DNA is TGTGCCAGCTTAGGGACATCACGACCTCTTATATACGAGCAGTACTTC.

This clonotype has a handful of counts. V and J are TRBV7-9 and TRBJ1-2, with a weak D call TRBD1 (5 bases). The CDR3 length is 12 residues. Per germline, CDR1 SEHNR and CDR2 FQNEAQ (reference sequence). The V gene lost 5 bases and the J gene lost 4 bases, with 8 bases spanning the gap. CDR3 in DNA: TGTGCCAGCAGCGGGGGGGGCTATGGCTACACCTTC. Its protein product is CASSGGGYGYTF.

V is TRBV24-1 and J is TRBJ2-1; 9 nucleotides line up with TRBD1. Germline-derived CDR1 and CDR2 are KGHDR and SFDVKD. The CDR3 consists of 15 residues. V lost 7 bases and J lost 9; bases outside the gene matches: 12. The CDR3 bases are TGTGCCACCAGGAACACCGGGACAGGGAGCGGTGAGCAGTTCTTC. Residues: CATRNTGTGSGEQFF.

This clonotype was observed at least ten times. This chain links TRBV25-1 with TRBJ2-7, with a tentative D call TRBD2 (6 bases). This CDR3 is built from 13 residues. V was pared by 6 bases and J by 1 base, with 10 bases between. In germline, CDR1 is MGHDK, CDR2 SYGVNS. DNA for the CDR3: TGTGCCAGCAGGGAGGGTGGGTCCTACGAGCAGTACTTC. Its protein is CASREGGSYEQYF.

The chain couples TRBV20-1 to TRBJ2-5, with 7 bases identical to TRBD1. This CDR3 spans 14 amino acids. The V and J ends lost 2 bases and 5 bases, in that order; junction bases with no gene match: 8. Germline lookup yields CDR1 DFQATT and CDR2 SNEGSKA (reference sequence). Here the CDR3 DNA reads TGCAGTGCTAGATTGAGGGGGCGATTGGAGACCCAGTACTTC. Translation gives CSARLRGRLETQYF.

The V gene is TRBV20-1, the J gene TRBJ2-2, with TRBD2 identical over 7 bases. Germline trimming cut 4 bases from V and 2 bases from J; bases unmatched to any gene: 7. The germline gives CDR1 DFQATT, CDR2 SNEGSKA (reference sequence). The CDR3 is 15 amino acids. The CDR3 nucleotides are TGCAGTGCTAAAAAAGCTAGCGGAAACACCGGGGAGCTGTTTTTT. This sequence encodes CSAKKASGNTGELFF.

This clonotype was recorded at least ten times. The chain uses TRBV11-2 and TRBJ2-4; the D gene is possibly TRBD2 (5 bases). V was cut by 5 bases and J by 1 base, with 15 bases left in between. From germline, CDR1 is SGHAT and CDR2 FQNNGV. The CDR3 runs 16 residues. The CDR3 loop is CASSPQPGVAKNIQYF. CDR3 sequence (DNA): TGTGCCAGCAGCCCACAACCCGGGGTCGCCAAAAACATTCAGTACTTC.

The V gene is TRBV12-3 or TRBV12-4, the J gene TRBJ2-1; tentative D call: TRBD1 (8 bases). The ends were cut back, 5 bases at V and 10 bases at J, with 21 bases in the middle. There are 15 residues in the CDR3. This CDR3 reads CASSNGQGWGGEQFF. CDR3 coding DNA: TGTGCCAGCAGTAACGGACAGGGTTGGGGGGGGGAGCAGTTCTTC.

In this sample, this clonotype turned up a few times. This sequence joins TRBV6-1 and TRBJ1-6; 9 bases align to TRBD1. The V and J ends lost 6 bases and 8 bases, in that order; junction bases with no gene match: 11. This CDR3 has 16 residues. Germline lookup yields CDR1 MNHNS and CDR2 SASEGT. The CDR3, as DNA: TGTGCCAGCAGCCACGGGACAGGGCTTTGGGATTCACCCCTCCACTTT. Its protein is CASSHGTGLWDSPLHF.

This clonotype was found a few times. This rearrangement joins TRBV20-1 to TRBJ2-3; no reliable D call. V was pared by 4 bases and J by 3 bases, with 5 bases between. CDR1 is DFQATT, CDR2 SNEGSKA, per germline (reference sequence). The CDR3 covers 11 residues. The CDR3 protein is CSAMWTDTQYF. DNA for the CDR3: TGCAGTGCTATGTGGACAGATACGCAGTATTTT.

In the case of this clonotype: This clone may be a read error of a much larger clone one base away. This chain uses TRBV4-3 with TRBJ2-2; the D is unclear. Germline lookup yields CDR1 LGHNA and CDR2 YSLEER. Trimming removed 4 bases at V and 0 bases at J, with 15 bases between. The CDR3 has 17 amino acids. CDR3 residues: CASSRDRTRTNTGELFF. The CDR3 DNA reads TGCGCCAGCAGCCGAGATCGAACACGAACGAACACCGGGGAGCTGTTTTTT.

The chain is built from TRBV20-1 and TRBJ2-3; possible D gene TRBD2, 6 bases. This CDR3 region has 12 residues. The V gene lost 3 bases and the J gene lost 4 bases, with 8 bases spanning the gap. Germline V lookup: CDR1 DFQATT, CDR2 SNEGSKA (reference sequence). The CDR3: CSASSGADTQYF. The CDR3 DNA is TGCAGTGCTAGTAGCGGCGCAGATACGCAGTATTTT.

The rearrangement joins TRBV14 to TRBJ2-7; no definite D call. This CDR3 is 13 amino acids long. The germline V gene has CDR1 SGHDN and CDR2 FVKESK. The V and J ends lost 6 bases and 6 bases respectively, with 15 bases between them. Written as DNA, the CDR3 is TGTGCCAGCAGTCTGTCTTTCGGTGGCGAGCAGTACTTC. Translation gives CASSLSFGGEQYF.